This T cell receptor (beta chain) was identified in a study of T cell responses to AZD1222 COVID-19 vaccine. General study points: White British people made up most donors, females outnumbered males, and clonal diversity was possibly underestimated.

Repertoires were generated with immunoSEQ multiplex PCR, while TCRdb's copy carries only in-frame clones and drops some. The profile shows about 110,000 clones, more than 70% of them singletons. Details on this clone: Its specificity is not known.

This receptor was obtained from an adult who received the AZD1222 COVID-19 vaccine. The sample consisted of peripheral blood, taken 28 days after the second AZD1222 dose.

CDR3 amino acids: CASSSSGGIQETQYF. The CDR3 DNA sequence: TGTGCCAGCAGCTCTAGCGGGGGGATCCAAGAGACCCAGTACTTC. The V and J genes are TRBV7-3 and TRBJ2-5; TRBD2 matches 11 bases. This CDR3 has 15 residues. J gave up 1 base and V 4 bases, and 2 bases lay outside the gene matches. The germline V gene has CDR1 SGHTA and CDR2 FQGTGA.